The 9 T cell receptor beta chains below come from one sample, sequenced in a study of T cell responses to AZD1222 COVID-19 vaccine. Some clones are missing from TCRdb's copy, which holds only in-frame ones; the method was immunoSEQ multiplex PCR. Here the sample spans roughly 190,000 clones, roughly 93% being singletons. Sequences were derived from peripheral blood, sampled on day 0 of AZD1222 vaccination. These receptors originate from an adult in good health.

V gene TRBV2 combines with J gene TRBJ2-3; D is unresolved. The germline V gene has CDR1 SNHLY and CDR2 FYNNEI. The V end lost 7 bases, the J end lost 6 bases, and 8 bases lay between the germline ends. The CDR3 consists of 11 residues. The CDR3 here is CASNGLDTQYF. CDR3 DNA sequence: TGTGCCAGCAACGGGCTGGATACGCAGTATTTT.

The V call is TRBV29-1, the J call TRBJ2-2; TRBD2 agrees at 13 bases. The V and J ends lost 4 bases and 4 bases, in that order; junction bases with no gene match: 3. Per germline, CDR1 SQVTM and CDR2 ANQGSEA. The CDR3 contains 15 residues. The CDR3 coding sequence is TGCAGCGTTGGGACTAGCGGGAGATTCACCGGGGAGCTGTTTTTT. Its translation is CSVGTSGRFTGELFF.

This chain joins TRBV4-2 and TRBJ1-2; D perhaps matches TRBD1 (6 bases). The CDR3 spans 16 residues. Germline V gives CDR1 LGHNA, CDR2 YNFKEQ. V was trimmed by 1 base and J by 0 bases, leaving 12 bases between them. The CDR3 DNA reads as TGTGCCAGCAGCCAAGCTGGACAGTACTCTAACTATGGCTACACCTTC. This translates into CASSQAGQYSNYGYTF.

The chain joins TRBV3-1 (or the pseudogene TRBV3-2) to TRBJ1-2; tentatively, D is TRBD1 (5 bases). Trimming stripped 1 base from V and 8 bases from J, with 14 bases between. The CDR3 is 14 amino acids. Germline CDR1 LGHDT, CDR2 YNNKEL (reference sequence). CDR3 amino acids: CASSQGGRVGGYTF. In DNA form, the CDR3 reads TGTGCCAGCAGCCAAGGGGGCAGGGTGGGCGGCTACACCTTC.

CDR3 amino acids: CASSTLWGQGHSNQPQHF. The CDR3 DNA reads TGTGCCAGTAGTACCCTTTGGGGACAGGGTCATAGCAATCAGCCCCAGCATTTT. The V call is TRBV19, the J call TRBJ1-5; 9 nucleotides match TRBD1. CDR3 length: 18 residues. Germline trimming cut 4 bases from V and 0 bases from J; bases unmatched to any gene: 10. The germline V gene has CDR1 LNHDA and CDR2 SQIVND (reference sequence). Filled out from reference TRBV19 and TRBJ1-5, the complete variable domain reads DGGITQSPKYLFRKEGQNVTLSCEQNLNHDAMYWYRQDPGQGLRLIYYSQIVNDFQKGDIAEGYSVSREKKESFPLTVTSAQKNPTAFYLCASSTLWGQGHSNQPQHFGDGTRLSIL.

The gene calls are TRBV14 and TRBJ2-1; 8 bases are a match to TRBD2. The trim removed 4 bases at V and 9 bases at J, leaving 2 bases unmatched. The CDR3 contains 12 residues. The germline V gene has CDR1 SGHDN and CDR2 FVKESK. CDR3 in DNA: TGTGCCAGCAGCCGAGCGGGAGTTGAGCAGTTCTTC. The encoded protein is CASSRAGVEQFF.

The chain recombines TRBV21-1 with TRBJ2-7; the table calls TRBD1, which could not be checked here. TRBV21-1 is termed a pseudogene. The length of the CDR3 is 16 residues. The CDR3: CASSKVDRGRAYEQYF. The CDR3 DNA sequence: TGTGCCAGCAGCAAAGTTGACAGGGGGCGCGCCTACGAGCAGTACTTC.

This chain links TRBV19 with TRBJ2-7; D is possibly TRBD1 or TRBD2 (6 bases each). V gave up 3 bases and J gave up 4 bases, with 13 bases separating them. The germline V gene encodes CDR1 LNHDA and CDR2 SQIVND (reference sequence). The CDR3 length is 14 residues. The CDR3 region has the DNA TGTGCCAGTAGTATCGGTCGGGGGCAATACGAGCAGTACTTC. Its protein product is CASSIGRGQYEQYF.

This clone was found once. This chain links TRBV27 with TRBJ1-5, with a possible D match to TRBD1 (6 bases). The CDR3 is made up of 16 amino acids. V was pared by 7 bases and J by 0 bases, with 16 bases between. The germline CDR1 and CDR2 sequences are MNHEY and SMNVEV (reference sequence). In DNA form, the CDR3 reads TGTGCCAGCAAACCTTGGCAGGGGAGTAGCAATCAGCCCCAGCATTTT. Its translation is CASKPWQGSSNQPQHF.